This paragraph covers one T cell receptor beta chain sequence. The data belong to a study of cytomegalovirus exposure and HLA in healthy donors. Vbeta (60) and Jbeta (13) primers were used in the PCR. Libraries were prepared by immunoSEQ multiplex PCR; TCRdb keeps only in-frame clonotypes and omits some of them. The sample lists some 120,000 clones, around 84% occurring once. Trimming at V came to 0 bases and at J to 4 bases, leaving 6 bases not matched to a gene. The germline gives CDR1 SNHLY, CDR2 FYNNEI. The CDR3 loop spans 15 amino acids. This TCR was recovered from a man aged 30 to 45 in good health and CMV-seropositive. This rearrangement joins TRBV2 to TRBJ2-7, with TRBD1 matching over 7 bases. Sequencing was done on a sample of PBMCs. The CDR3, as DNA: TGTGCCAGCAGTGAAGCTGAACAGGGGAAGTACGAGCAGTACTTC. Translated: CASSEAEQGKYEQYF.